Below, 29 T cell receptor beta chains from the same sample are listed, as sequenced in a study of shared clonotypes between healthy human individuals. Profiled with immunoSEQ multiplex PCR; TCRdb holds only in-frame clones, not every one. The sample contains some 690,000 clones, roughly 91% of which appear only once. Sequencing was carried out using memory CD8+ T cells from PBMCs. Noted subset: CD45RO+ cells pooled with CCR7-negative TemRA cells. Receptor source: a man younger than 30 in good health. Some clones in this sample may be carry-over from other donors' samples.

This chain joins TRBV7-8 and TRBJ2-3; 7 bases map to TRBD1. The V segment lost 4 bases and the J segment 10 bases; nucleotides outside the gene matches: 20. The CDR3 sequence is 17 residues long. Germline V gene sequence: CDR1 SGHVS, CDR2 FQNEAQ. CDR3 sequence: CASSYYRDRNLGVAQYF. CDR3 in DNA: TGTGCCAGCAGCTACTACCGGGACAGAAATCTGGGGGTAGCGCAGTATTTT.

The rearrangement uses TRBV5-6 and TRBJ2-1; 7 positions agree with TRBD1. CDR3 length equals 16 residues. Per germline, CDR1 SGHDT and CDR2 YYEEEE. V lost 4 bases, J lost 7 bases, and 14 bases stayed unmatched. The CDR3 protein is CASSLIDRVSWNEQFF. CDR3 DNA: TGTGCCAGCAGCCTCATCGACAGGGTATCTTGGAATGAGCAGTTCTTC.

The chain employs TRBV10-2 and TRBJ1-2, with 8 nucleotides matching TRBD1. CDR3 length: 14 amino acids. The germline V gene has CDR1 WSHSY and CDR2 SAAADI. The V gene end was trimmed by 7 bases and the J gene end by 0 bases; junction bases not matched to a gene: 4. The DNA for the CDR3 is TGCGCCAGCACCGGACAGGGAACTAACTATGGCTACACCTTC. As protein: CASTGQGTNYGYTF.

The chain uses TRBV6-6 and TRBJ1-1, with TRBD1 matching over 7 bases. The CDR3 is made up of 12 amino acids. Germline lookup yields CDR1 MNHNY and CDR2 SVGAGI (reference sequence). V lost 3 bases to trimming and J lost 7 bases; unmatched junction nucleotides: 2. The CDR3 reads CASSYGTVEAFF. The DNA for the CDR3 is TGTGCCAGCAGTTATGGGACAGTTGAAGCTTTCTTT.

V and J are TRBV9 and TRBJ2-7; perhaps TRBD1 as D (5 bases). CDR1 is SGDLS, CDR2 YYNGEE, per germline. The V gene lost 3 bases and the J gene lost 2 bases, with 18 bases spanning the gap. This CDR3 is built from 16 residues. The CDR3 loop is CASSDAVGVSPYEQYF. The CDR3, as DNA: TGTGCCAGCAGCGATGCGGTAGGGGTTTCCCCCTACGAGCAGTACTTC. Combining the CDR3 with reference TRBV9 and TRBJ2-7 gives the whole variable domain DSGVTQTPKHLITATGQRVTLRCSPRSGDLSVYWYQQSLDQGLQFLIQYYNGEERAKGNILERFSAQQFPDLHSELNLSSLELGDSALYFCASSDAVGVSPYEQYFGPGTRLTVT.

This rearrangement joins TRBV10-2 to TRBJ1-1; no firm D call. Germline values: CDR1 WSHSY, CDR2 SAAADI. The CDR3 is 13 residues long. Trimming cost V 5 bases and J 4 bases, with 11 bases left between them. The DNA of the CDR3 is TGCGCCAGCAGTTACCGGGAGCGCACTGAAGCTTTCTTT. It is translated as CASSYRERTEAFF.

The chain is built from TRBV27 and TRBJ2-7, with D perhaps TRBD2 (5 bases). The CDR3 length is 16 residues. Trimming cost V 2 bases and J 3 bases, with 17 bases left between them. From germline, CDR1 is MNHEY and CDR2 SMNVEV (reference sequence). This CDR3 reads CASSLRGANPYYEQYF. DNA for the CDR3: TGTGCCAGCAGTTTACGGGGAGCCAACCCCTACTACGAGCAGTACTTC.

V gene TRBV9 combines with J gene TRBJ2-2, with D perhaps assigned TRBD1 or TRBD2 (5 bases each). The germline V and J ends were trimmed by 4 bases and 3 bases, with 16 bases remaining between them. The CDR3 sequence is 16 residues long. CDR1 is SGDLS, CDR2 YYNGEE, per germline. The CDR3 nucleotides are TGTGCCAGCAGCCCCGACCGGGACCCCTACACCGGGGAGCTGTTTTTT. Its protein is CASSPDRDPYTGELFF.

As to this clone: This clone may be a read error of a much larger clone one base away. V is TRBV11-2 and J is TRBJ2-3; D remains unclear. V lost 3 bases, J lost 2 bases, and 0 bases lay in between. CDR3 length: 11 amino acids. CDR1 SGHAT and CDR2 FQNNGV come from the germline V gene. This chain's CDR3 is CASSFTDTQYF. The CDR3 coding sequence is TGTGCCAGCAGCTTCACAGATACGCAGTATTTT.

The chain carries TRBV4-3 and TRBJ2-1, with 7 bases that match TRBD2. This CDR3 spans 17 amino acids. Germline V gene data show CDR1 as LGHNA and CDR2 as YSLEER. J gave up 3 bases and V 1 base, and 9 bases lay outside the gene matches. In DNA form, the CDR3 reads TGCGCCAGCAGCCAAGGGCTACAGCGGGGCATCTACAATGAGCAGTTCTTC. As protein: CASSQGLQRGIYNEQFF.

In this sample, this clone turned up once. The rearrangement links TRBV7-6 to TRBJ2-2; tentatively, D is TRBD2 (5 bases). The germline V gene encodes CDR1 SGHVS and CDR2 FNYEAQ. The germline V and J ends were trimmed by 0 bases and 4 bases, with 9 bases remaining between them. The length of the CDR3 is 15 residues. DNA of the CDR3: TGTGCCAGCAGCTTAGCTCATGCGGGCACCGGGGAGCTGTTTTTT. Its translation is CASSLAHAGTGELFF.

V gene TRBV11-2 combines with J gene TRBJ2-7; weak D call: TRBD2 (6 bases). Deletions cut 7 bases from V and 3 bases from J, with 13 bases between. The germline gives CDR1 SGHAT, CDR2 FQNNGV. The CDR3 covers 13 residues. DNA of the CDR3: TGTGCCAGCATTGGGGCGGGGCTCTACGAGCAGTACTTC. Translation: CASIGAGLYEQYF.

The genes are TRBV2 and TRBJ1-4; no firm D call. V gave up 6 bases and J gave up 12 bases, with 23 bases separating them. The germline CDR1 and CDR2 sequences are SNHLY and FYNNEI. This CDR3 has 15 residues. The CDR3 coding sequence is TGTGCCAGCAGCGAATGGACGGAGAGCTACAAAGAACTGTTTTTT. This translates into CASSEWTESYKELFF.

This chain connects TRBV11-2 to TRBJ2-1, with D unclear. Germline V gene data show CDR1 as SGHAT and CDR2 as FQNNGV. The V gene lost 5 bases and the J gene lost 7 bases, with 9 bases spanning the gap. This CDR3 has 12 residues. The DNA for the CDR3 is TGTGCCAGCAGCCCCTGGTTGAATGAGCAGTTCTTC. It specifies CASSPWLNEQFF.

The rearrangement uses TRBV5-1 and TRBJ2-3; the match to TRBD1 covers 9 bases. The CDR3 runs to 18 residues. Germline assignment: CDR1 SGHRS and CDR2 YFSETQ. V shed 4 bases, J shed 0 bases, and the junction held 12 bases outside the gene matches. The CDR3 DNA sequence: TGCGCCAGCAGCATGACAGGGGGGCCTATCACTAGCACAGATACGCAGTATTTT. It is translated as CASSMTGGPITSTDTQYF.

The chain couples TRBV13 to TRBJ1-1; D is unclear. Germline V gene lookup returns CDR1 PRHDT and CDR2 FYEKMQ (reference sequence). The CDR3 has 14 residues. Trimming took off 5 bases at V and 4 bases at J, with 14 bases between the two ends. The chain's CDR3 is CASSALGVGTEAFF. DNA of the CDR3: TGTGCCAGCAGCGCCCTCGGGGTGGGCACTGAAGCTTTCTTT.

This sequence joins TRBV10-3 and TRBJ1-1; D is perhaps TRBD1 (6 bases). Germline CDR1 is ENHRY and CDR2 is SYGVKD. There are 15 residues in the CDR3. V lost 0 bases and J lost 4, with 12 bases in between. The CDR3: CAISESGAGRTEAFF. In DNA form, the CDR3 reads TGTGCCATCAGTGAGTCGGGGGCAGGACGCACTGAAGCTTTCTTT.

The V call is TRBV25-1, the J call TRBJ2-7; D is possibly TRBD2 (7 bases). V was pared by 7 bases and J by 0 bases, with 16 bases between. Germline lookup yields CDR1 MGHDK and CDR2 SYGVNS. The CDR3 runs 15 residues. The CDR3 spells CASTPKGGFSYEQYF. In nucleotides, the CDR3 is TGTGCCAGCACCCCTAAGGGGGGGTTCTCCTACGAGCAGTACTTC.

CDR3 DNA: TGTGCCAGCAGCTTAGGTTCCGACAGGGGCCCCTATAACTATGGCTACACCTTC. This gives the protein CASSLGSDRGPYNYGYTF. This rearrangement joins TRBV7-9 to TRBJ1-2; TRBD1 matches 8 bases. The V segment lost 1 base and the J segment 1 base; nucleotides outside the gene matches: 11. Germline CDR1 and CDR2: SEHNR and FQNEAQ (reference sequence). CDR3 size: 18 residues. The complete variable domain, with remaining parts taken from reference TRBV7-9 and TRBJ1-2, reads DTGVSQNPRHKITKRGQNVTFRCDPISEHNRLYWYRQTLGQGPEFLTYFQNEAQLEKSRLLSDRFSAERPKGSFSTLEIQRTEQGDSAMYLCASSLGSDRGPYNYGYTFGSGTRLTVV.

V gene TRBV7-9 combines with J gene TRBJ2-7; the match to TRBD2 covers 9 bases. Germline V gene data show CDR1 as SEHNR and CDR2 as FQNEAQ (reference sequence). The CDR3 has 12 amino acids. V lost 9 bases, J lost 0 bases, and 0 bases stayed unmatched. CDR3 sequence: CASSGSSYEQYF. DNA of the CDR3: TGTGCCAGTAGCGGGAGCTCCTACGAGCAGTACTTC. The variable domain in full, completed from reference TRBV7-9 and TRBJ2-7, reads DTGVSQNPRHKITKRGQNVTFRCDPISEHNRLYWYRQTLGQGPEFLTYFQNEAQLEKSRLLSDRFSAERPKGSFSTLEIQRTEQGDSAMYLCASSGSSYEQYFGPGTRLTVT.

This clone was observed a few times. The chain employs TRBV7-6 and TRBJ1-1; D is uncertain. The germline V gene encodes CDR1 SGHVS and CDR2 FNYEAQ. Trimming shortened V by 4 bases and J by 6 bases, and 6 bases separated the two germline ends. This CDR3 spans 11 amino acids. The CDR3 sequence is CASSSGPEAFF. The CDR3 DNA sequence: TGTGCCAGCAGCTCGGGCCCTGAAGCTTTCTTT. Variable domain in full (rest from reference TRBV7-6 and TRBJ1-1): GAGVSQSPRYKVTKRGQDVALRCDPISGHVSLYWYRQALGQGPEFLTYFNYEAQQDKSGLPNDRFSAERPEGSISTLTIQRTEQRDSAMYRCASSSGPEAFFGQGTRLTVV.

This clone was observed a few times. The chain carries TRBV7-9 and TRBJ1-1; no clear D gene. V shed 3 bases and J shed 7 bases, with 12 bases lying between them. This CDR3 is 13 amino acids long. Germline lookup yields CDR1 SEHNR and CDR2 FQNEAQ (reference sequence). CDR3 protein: CASSFGTHSEAFF. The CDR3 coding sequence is TGTGCCAGCAGCTTTGGCACACACAGTGAAGCTTTCTTT.

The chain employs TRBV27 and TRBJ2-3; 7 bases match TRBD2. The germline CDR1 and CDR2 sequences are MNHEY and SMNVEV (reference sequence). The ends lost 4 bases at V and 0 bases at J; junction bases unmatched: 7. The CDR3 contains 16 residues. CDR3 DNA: TGTGCCAGCAGTTGGTCTGCGGGAGCTAGCACAGATACGCAGTATTTT. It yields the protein CASSWSAGASTDTQYF.

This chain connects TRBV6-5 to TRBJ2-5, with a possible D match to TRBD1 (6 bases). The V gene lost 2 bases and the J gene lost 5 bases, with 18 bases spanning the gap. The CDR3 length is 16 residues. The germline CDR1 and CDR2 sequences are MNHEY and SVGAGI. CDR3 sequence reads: CASSYLTGGWRETQYF. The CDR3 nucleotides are TGTGCCAGCAGTTACCTAACTGGGGGCTGGCGGGAGACCCAGTACTTC.

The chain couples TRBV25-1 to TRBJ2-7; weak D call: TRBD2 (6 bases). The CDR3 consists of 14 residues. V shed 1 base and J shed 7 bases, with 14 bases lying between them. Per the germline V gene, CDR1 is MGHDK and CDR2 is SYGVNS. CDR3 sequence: CASSELAGSQEQYF. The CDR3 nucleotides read TGTGCCAGCAGTGAATTGGCCGGGAGTCAAGAGCAGTACTTC.

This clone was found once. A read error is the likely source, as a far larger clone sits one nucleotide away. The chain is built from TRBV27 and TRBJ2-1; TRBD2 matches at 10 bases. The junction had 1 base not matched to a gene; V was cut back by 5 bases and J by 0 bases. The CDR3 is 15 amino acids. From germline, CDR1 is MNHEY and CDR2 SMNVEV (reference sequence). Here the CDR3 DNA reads TGTGCCAGCAGTGGACTAGCGGACTCCTACAATGAGCAGTTCTTC. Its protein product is CASSGLADSYNEQFF.

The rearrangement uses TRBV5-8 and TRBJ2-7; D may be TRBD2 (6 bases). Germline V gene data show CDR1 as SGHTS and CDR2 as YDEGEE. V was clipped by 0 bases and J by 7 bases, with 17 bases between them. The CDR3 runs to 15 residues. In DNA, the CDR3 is TGTGCCAGCAGCTTGGACGGGACTCTGAGGGGAGAGCAGTACTTC. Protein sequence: CASSLDGTLRGEQYF.

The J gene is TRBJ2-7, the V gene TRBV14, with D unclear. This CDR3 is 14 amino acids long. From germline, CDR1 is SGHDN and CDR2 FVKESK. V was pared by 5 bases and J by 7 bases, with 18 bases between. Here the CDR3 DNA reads TGTGCCAGCAGCGCCCTTCTAGGGTGGGAAGAGCAGTACTTC. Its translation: CASSALLGWEEQYF.

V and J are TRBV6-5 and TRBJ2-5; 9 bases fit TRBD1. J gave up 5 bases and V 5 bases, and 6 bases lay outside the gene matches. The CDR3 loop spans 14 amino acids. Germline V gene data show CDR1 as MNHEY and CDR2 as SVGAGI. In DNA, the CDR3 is TGTGCCAGCAGTAACACAGGGGGCGAGGAGACCCAGTACTTC. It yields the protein CASSNTGGEETQYF.